This T cell receptor (beta chain) was recorded in a study of blood T cell repertoires in COVID-19. Across the study: Sample material is recorded as cDNA or gDNA derived from T cells, B-cell-depleted T cells, or PBMCs.

This clone came up once. Profiled with immunoSEQ multiplex PCR; TCRdb holds only in-frame clones, not every one. The table records 110,000 or so clones, around 86% of them present only once. This CDR3 has 15 residues. Per the germline V gene, CDR1 is SGHAT and CDR2 is FQNNGV. V lost 4 bases, J lost 5 bases, and 7 bases stayed unmatched. The sequence was obtained from a woman in her 70s with acute or convalescent COVID-19. The genes are TRBV11-2 and TRBJ2-7; 11 nucleotides agree with TRBD2. Material for sequencing was peripheral blood. CDR3 DNA: TGTGCCAGCAGCTCAAAGACTAGCGGGATGAACGAGCAGTACTTC. Residues: CASSSKTSGMNEQYF.